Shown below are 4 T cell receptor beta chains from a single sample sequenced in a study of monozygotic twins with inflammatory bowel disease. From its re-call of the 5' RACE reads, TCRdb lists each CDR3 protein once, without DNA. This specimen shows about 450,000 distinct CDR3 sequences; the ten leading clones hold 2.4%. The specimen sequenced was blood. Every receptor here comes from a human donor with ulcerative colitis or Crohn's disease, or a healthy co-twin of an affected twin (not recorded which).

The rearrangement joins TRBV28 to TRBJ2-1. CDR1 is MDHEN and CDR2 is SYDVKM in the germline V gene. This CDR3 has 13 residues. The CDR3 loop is CASSLLAYNEQFF.

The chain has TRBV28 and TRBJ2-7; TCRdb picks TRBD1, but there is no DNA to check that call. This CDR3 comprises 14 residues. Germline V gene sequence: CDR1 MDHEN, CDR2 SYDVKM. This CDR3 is CASSLWRRGGEQYF.

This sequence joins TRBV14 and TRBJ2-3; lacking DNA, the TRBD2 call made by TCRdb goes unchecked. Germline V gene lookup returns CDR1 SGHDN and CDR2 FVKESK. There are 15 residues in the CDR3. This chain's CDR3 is CASSRRGPMTDTQYF.

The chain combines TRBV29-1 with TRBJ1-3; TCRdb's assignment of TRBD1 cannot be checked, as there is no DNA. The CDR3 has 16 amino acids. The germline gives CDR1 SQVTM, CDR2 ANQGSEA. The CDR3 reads CSVVSGTGLDGNTIYF. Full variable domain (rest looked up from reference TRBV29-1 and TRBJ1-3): SAVISQKPSRDICQRGTSLTIQCQVDSQVTMMFWYRQQPGQSLTLIATANQGSEATYESGFVIDKFPISRPNLTFSTLTVSNMSPEDSSIYLCSVVSGTGLDGNTIYFGEGSWLTVV.